These 18 T cell receptor beta chains originate from one sample sequenced in a study of graft-versus-host responses after intestinal transplantation. This table comes from immunoSEQ multiplex PCR, and its TCRdb copy is limited to in-frame clones, with some not included. The data show about 25,000 clones, 93% seen once. The starting material was PBMCs, obtained 18 days after transplant. The receptors were gathered from a human patient who received an intestinal transplant, so some T cells may come from the graft donor.

The chain is built from TRBV4-2 and TRBJ1-5; 7 bases are shared with TRBD1. This CDR3 has 17 residues. Germline CDR1 LGHNA, CDR2 YNFKEQ. V lost 0 bases, J lost 2 bases, and 7 bases stayed unmatched. CDR3 protein: CASSQDSSGQGNQPQHF. The CDR3 nucleotides are TGTGCCAGCAGCCAAGATTCTTCCGGACAGGGCAATCAGCCCCAGCATTTT.

CDR3 sequence (DNA): TGTGCCAGCAGCCCGCCCTCGAGCAGCACAGATACGCAGTATTTT. Its translation: CASSPPSSSTDTQYF. V gene TRBV11-2 combines with J gene TRBJ2-3, with unresolved D. Germline CDR1 SGHAT, CDR2 FQNNGV. The CDR3 loop spans 15 amino acids. Trimming pared 5 bases from V and 0 bases from J, leaving 12 bases between.

The rearrangement links TRBV5-6 to TRBJ2-1; the D gene is possibly TRBD1 (7 bases). With 0 bases removed from V and 6 bases from J, the gap between germline ends came to 13 bases. Germline CDR1 SGHDT, CDR2 YYEEEE. The CDR3 is made up of 15 amino acids. The CDR3 loop is CASSLGRGVPNEQFF. Written as DNA, the CDR3 is TGTGCCAGCAGCTTGGGCAGGGGGGTCCCCAATGAGCAGTTCTTC.

The chain recombines TRBV4-1 with TRBJ2-1; TRBD2 aligns across 7 bases. The CDR3 runs 17 residues. Trimming removed 0 bases from V and 2 bases from J; junction bases left unmatched: 7. Germline CDR1 is MGHRA and CDR2 is YSYEKL. The CDR3 spells CASSQDKPSGAYNEQFF. CDR3 nucleotide sequence: TGCGCCAGCAGCCAAGATAAGCCGAGCGGGGCCTACAATGAGCAGTTCTTC.

The chain joins TRBV27 to TRBJ1-2, with D maybe TRBD1 (5 bases). Germline V gene lookup returns CDR1 MNHEY and CDR2 SMNVEV (reference sequence). The CDR3 runs to 14 residues. Deletions cut 5 bases from V and 4 bases from J, with 14 bases between. CDR3 region: CASSRDLRTYGYTF. CDR3 in DNA: TGTGCCAGCAGTAGGGACCTAAGAACCTATGGCTACACCTTC.

Remarks on this clone: The CDR3 ends on some other residue instead of the conserved phenylalanine or tryptophan, so this is likely a read error. The limits of the CDR3 on the DNA are not certain, so only TCRdb's listed CDR3 is given. The V gene is TRBV5-6, the J gene TRBJ2-3. Per germline, CDR1 SGHDT and CDR2 YYEEEE. 14 amino acids form the CDR3, both terminal residues included. The CDR3 sequence: CASSLGSSEIPPEI.

In its sample, this clone was seen a few times. This rearrangement joins TRBV4-1 to TRBJ2-7; TRBD1 agrees at 7 bases. Per germline, CDR1 MGHRA and CDR2 YSYEKL. V was pared by 3 bases and J by 3 bases, with 8 bases of the junction left unmatched. There are 15 residues in the CDR3. The CDR3 sequence: CASSHPGQMIYEQYF. The DNA of the CDR3 is TGCGCCAGCAGCCACCCGGGACAGATGATCTACGAGCAGTACTTC.

The chain carries TRBV27 and TRBJ2-7, with 7 bases that match TRBD1. V lost 4 bases and J lost 2; bases outside the gene matches: 8. The germline V gene encodes CDR1 MNHEY and CDR2 SMNVEV (reference sequence). CDR3 length: 15 amino acids. This chain's CDR3 is CASSSLPGQTYEQYF. Written as DNA, the CDR3 is TGTGCCAGCAGTTCTCTTCCGGGACAGACCTACGAGCAGTACTTC.

The chain couples TRBV4-1 to TRBJ2-1; D is perhaps TRBD1 or TRBD2 (7 bases each). From germline, CDR1 is MGHRA and CDR2 YSYEKL. V was clipped by 0 bases and J by 2 bases, with 14 bases between them. This CDR3 spans 17 amino acids. CDR3 DNA: TGCGCCAGCAGCCAAGATTGGGCAGGGGGGGCCTACAATGAGCAGTTCTTC. This sequence encodes CASSQDWAGGAYNEQFF.

The rearrangement uses TRBV19 and TRBJ2-3; D may match TRBD1 or TRBD2 (5 bases each). The V end lost 7 bases, the J end lost 8 bases, and 19 bases lay between the germline ends. The CDR3 loop spans 14 amino acids. From germline, CDR1 is LNHDA and CDR2 SQIVND (reference sequence). CDR3 sequence (DNA): TGTGCCAGTATCGGGACGACAGATGAAGTTACGCAGTATTTT. Amino acid sequence: CASIGTTDEVTQYF.

The chain links TRBV6-5 to TRBJ2-7; possibly TRBD2 for D (5 bases). From germline, CDR1 is MNHEY and CDR2 SVGAGI. The length of the CDR3 is 12 residues. Trimming cost V 4 bases and J 1 base, with 5 bases left between them. In nucleotides, the CDR3 is TGTGCCAGCAGTTCGGGATCCTACGAGCAGTACTTC. It translates to CASSSGSYEQYF.

The J gene is TRBJ1-6, the V gene TRBV6-1; tentatively, D is TRBD1 (5 bases). The CDR3 spans 17 residues. CDR1 is MNHNS, CDR2 SASEGT, per germline. V lost 4 bases and J 4 bases, leaving 17 bases between the germline ends. The CDR3 here is CASSARRDEGYNSPLHF. CDR3 sequence (DNA): TGTGCCAGCAGTGCCCGGAGGGACGAGGGGTATAATTCACCCCTCCACTTT.

This clone has just one count. The chain is built from TRBV6-5 and TRBJ2-7, with D possibly matching TRBD1 (6 bases). V lost 11 bases, J lost 6 bases, and 11 bases lay in between. The CDR3 has 10 residues. The germline V gene encodes CDR1 MNHEY and CDR2 SVGAGI. CDR3 region: CALEGGEQYF. Here the CDR3 DNA reads TGTGCCCTTGAAGGGGGCGAGCAGTACTTC.

This clone appeared a few times. This sequence joins TRBV18 and TRBJ1-1; 12 nucleotides match TRBD1. CDR1 is KGHSH, CDR2 LQKENI, per germline. Unmatched junction bases numbered 2, after V lost 3 bases and J lost 0 bases. The CDR3 spans 16 residues. CDR3 DNA sequence: TGTGCCAGCTCACCGGGGACAGGGGGCATGAACACTGAAGCTTTCTTT. It is translated as CASSPGTGGMNTEAFF.

The CDR3 bases are TGTGCCAGCTCACCGTGGGCTAGCGAGTACAATGAGCAGTTCTTC. This translates into CASSPWASEYNEQFF. The chain couples TRBV18 to TRBJ2-1; possible D gene TRBD2, 6 bases. The V and J ends lost 3 bases and 4 bases respectively, with 13 bases between them. CDR1 is KGHSH, CDR2 LQKENI, per germline. This CDR3 contains 15 residues. The complete variable domain, with remaining parts taken from reference TRBV18 and TRBJ2-1, reads NAGVMQNPRHLVRRRGQEARLRCSPMKGHSHVYWYRQLPEEGLKFMVYLQKENIIDESGMPKERFSAEFPKEGPSILRIQQVVRGDSAAYFCASSPWASEYNEQFFGPGTRLTVL.

The chain employs TRBV2 and TRBJ1-5, with TRBD1 matching 9 bases. The germline gives CDR1 SNHLY, CDR2 FYNNEI. The V gene end was trimmed by 6 bases and the J gene end by 5 bases; junction bases not matched to a gene: 8. CDR3 size: 15 residues. The CDR3 DNA is TGTGCCAGCAGGAAGGACAGGGGATTCGATCAGCCCCAGCATTTT. Protein product: CASRKDRGFDQPQHF.

This chain connects TRBV4-2 to TRBJ2-1; D may be TRBD2 (7 bases). Germline-derived CDR1 and CDR2 are LGHNA and YNFKEQ. Trimming left V 3 bases short and J 7 bases short, with 25 bases between. This CDR3 comprises 18 residues. The CDR3, as DNA: TGTGCCAGCAGCCACCAAAGAGGCGGGGGTATCCAGGGGAATGAGCAGTTCTTC. Translation gives CASSHQRGGGIQGNEQFF.

V is TRBV4-1 and J is TRBJ2-7, with 8 positions matching TRBD1. This CDR3 contains 14 residues. Losses at the gene ends were 4 bases for V and 4 bases for J; bases not matched to a gene: 6. Germline CDR1 and CDR2: MGHRA and YSYEKL. The CDR3 coding sequence is TGCGCCAGCAGCCCGGACAGGGAGAAGTACGAGCAGTACTTC. Translated: CASSPDREKYEQYF.